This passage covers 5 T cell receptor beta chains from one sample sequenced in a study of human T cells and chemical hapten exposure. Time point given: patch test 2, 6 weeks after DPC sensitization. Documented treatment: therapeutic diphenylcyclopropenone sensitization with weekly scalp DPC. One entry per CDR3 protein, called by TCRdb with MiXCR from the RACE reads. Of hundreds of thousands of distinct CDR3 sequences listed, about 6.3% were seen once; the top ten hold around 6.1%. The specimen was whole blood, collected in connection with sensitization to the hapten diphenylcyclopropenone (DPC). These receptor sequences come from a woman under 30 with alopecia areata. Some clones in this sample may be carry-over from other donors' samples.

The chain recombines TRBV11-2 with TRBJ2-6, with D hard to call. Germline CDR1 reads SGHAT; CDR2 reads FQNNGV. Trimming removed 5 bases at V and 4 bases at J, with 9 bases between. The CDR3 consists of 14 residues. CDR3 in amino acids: CASSPLEGANVLTF. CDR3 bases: TGTGCCAGCAGCCCCTTAGAAGGGGCCAACGTCCTGACTTTC. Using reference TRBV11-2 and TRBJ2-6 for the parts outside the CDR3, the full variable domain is EAGVAQSPRYKIIEKRQSVAFWCNPISGHATLYWYQQILGQGPKLLIQFQNNGVVDDSQLPKDRFSAERLKGVDSTLKIQPAKLEDSAVYLCASSPLEGANVLTFGAGSRLTVL.

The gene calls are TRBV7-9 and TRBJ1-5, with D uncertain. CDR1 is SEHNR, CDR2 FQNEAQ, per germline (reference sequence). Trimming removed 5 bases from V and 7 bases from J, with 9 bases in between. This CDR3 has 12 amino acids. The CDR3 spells CASSVWTQPQHF. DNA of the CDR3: TGTGCCAGCAGCGTATGGACCCAGCCCCAGCATTTT.

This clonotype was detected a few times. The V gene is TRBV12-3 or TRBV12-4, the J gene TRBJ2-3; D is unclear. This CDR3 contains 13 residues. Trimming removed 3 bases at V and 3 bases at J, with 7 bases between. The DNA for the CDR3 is TGTGCCAGCAGTTTTTTCGCGACAGATACGCAGTATTTT. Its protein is CASSFFATDTQYF.

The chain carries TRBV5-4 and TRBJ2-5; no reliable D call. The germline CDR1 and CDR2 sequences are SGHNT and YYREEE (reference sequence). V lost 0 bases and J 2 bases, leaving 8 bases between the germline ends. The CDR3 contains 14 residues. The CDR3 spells CASSLDRIQETQYF. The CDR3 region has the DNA TGTGCCAGCAGCTTGGACAGAATTCAAGAGACCCAGTACTTC. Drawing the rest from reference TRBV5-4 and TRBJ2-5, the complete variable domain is ETGVTQSPTHLIKTRGQQVTLRCSSQSGHNTVSWYQQALGQGPQFIFQYYREEENGRGNFPPRFSGLQFPNYSSELNVNALELDDSALYLCASSLDRIQETQYFGPGTRLLVL.

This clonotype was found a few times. CDR3 coding DNA: TGTGCCAGCAGTTTAGAGGGGGTCGCTGAAGCTTTCTTT. Protein product: CASSLEGVAEAFF. The chain carries TRBV28 and TRBJ1-1; a possible D gene is TRBD1 (6 bases). Germline loops: CDR1 MDHEN, CDR2 SYDVKM. V gave up 2 bases and J gave up 6 bases, with 10 bases separating them. The CDR3 is made up of 13 amino acids.